What follows are 4 T cell receptor beta chains derived from one specimen sequenced in a study of tumor-infiltrating lymphocytes in primary liver carcinoma. Co-extraction of RNA and DNA was performed on about 18-30 mg of unsorted bulk tissue. A primer in the constant region served to generate TCR beta cDNA from approximately 450 ng of total RNA. Three-round nested multiplex PCR performed with slightly modified ARM-PCR produced the TCR beta libraries. TRBV1-TRBV30 forward primers and a C-beta reverse primer were used in the first two PCR rounds, which each ran for about 10 cycles. In TCRdb, the multiplex PCR reads were re-called with MiXCR into one record per CDR3 protein. The sample records about 120,000 distinct CDR3 sequences, 55% to 75% being singletons. The specimen sequenced was liver tumor tissue from sampling region 1. Described subset: tumor region T1, superior pole. The receptors shown here come from a woman aged 55-70 years with primary liver carcinoma and hepatitis B virus infection.

This clonotype has more than one count but fewer than ten. The germline gene is not matched at one end of the junction; a read error may be the cause. The chain is built from TRBV6-1 and TRBJ2-3, with a tentative D call TRBD2 (6 bases). The CDR3 consists of 18 residues. Looked up from germline, CDR1 is MNHNS and CDR2 is SASEGT. The CDR3 nucleotides are TGTGCCAGCAGTGAAAGGTTCTTAGCGGAGACGATCACAGATGCGCAGTATTTT. Translation gives CASSERFLAETITDAQYF.

As regards this clonotype: One junction end disagrees with the germline gene, perhaps due to a read error. The chain is built from TRBV2 and TRBJ2-5; 8 bases map to TRBD1. The CDR3 has 13 residues. Germline values: CDR1 SNHLY, CDR2 FYNNEI. The CDR3 nucleotides are TGTGCAAGCAGGACGACAGGGGAAGAGACCCAGTACTTC. Translated: CASRTTGEETQYF.

J is TRBJ1-5 and V is TRBV11-2, with no clear D. The germline gives CDR1 SGHAT, CDR2 FQNNGV. CDR3 size: 13 residues. Trimming removed 4 bases at V and 8 bases at J, with 12 bases between. The CDR3 protein is CASSSGDNKPQHF. For the CDR3, the DNA is TGTGCCAGCAGCTCTGGGGATAATAAGCCCCAGCATTTT.

Concerning this clonotype: Mismatch with germline at one junction end may stem from a read error. V usage is TRBV11-3 and J usage is TRBJ2-1; D tentatively fits TRBD1 or TRBD2 (7 bases each). CDR3 length: 14 amino acids. In germline, CDR1 is SGHNT, CDR2 YENEEA. CDR3 sequence reads: CASIRQGGLGEQFF. Written as DNA, the CDR3 is TGTGCTAGCATTAGACAGGGAGGGTTGGGTGAGCAGTTCTTC.